This entry concerns a single T cell receptor beta chain. V was clipped by 5 bases and J by 10 bases; unmatched bases: 12. Germline lookup yields CDR1 MNHEY and CDR2 SMNVEV (reference sequence). The CDR3 is made up of 16 amino acids. This entry comes from a study of control samples from healthy donors and cancer patients. Clones were read by immunoSEQ multiplex PCR, and TCRdb kept only the in-frame ones, dropping some. In the table there are 130,000 to 150,000 clones, 80% to 95% of which are singletons. The TCR comes from a man in his late teens or twenties in good health. This chain joins TRBV27 and TRBJ1-6, with 9 bases that match TRBD1. The material sequenced was blood. CDR3 nucleotide sequence: TGTGCCAGCAGTCCAACCGGGGACAGGGAAAGGTCACCCCTCCACTTT. The encoded protein is CASSPTGDRERSPLHF.